These 13 T cell receptor beta chains were sequenced from one sample in a study of tissue T cells after allogeneic stem cell transplantation. Time point here: mouse harvest day 14 after allogeneic transplant. Each mouse received 10^7 T-cell-depleted marrow cells plus 10^6 splenic CD5+ T cells by tail vein. Sequenced by immunoSEQ multiplex PCR; TCRdb stores in-frame clones only, minus some. The sample lists thousands of clones; about 44% were seen once. Sequences were obtained from lymph node tissue. These receptor sequences come from a female BALB/c mouse given C57BL/6 T cells with graft-versus-host disease after an allogeneic hematopoietic cell transplant.

Regarding this clone: Gene names follow the mouse nomenclature. The read finishes 1 residue shy of the CDR3 end, and the germline J gene is used to complete it. The rearrangement joins TRBV26 to TRBJ1-4; D remains unclear. With 2 bases removed from V and 5 bases from J, the gap between germline ends came to 6 bases. The germline gives CDR1 KGHPV, CDR2 FQNQEV (reference sequence). The CDR3 totals 13 residues. The part of the CDR3 DNA that was read is TGTGCCAGCAGTCTGATCGGAAACGAAAGATTATTT. Its translation: CASSLIGNERLF. The entire CDR3 sequence reads CASSLIGNERLFF.

Remarks on this clone: The genes and germline here are from mouse. The read halts 1 residue ahead of the CDR3 end, with the missing end drawn from the germline J gene. This chain links TRBV16 with TRBJ2-5; the match to TRBD2 covers 10 bases. The CDR3 contains 15 residues. The V and J ends lost 5 bases and 2 bases, in that order; junction bases with no gene match: 4. CDR1 is SGHSA, CDR2 FRNQAP, per germline. The CDR3 protein is CASSPRLGGQDTQYF. The sequenced part of the CDR3 DNA is TGTGCAAGCAGCCCCCGACTGGGGGGCCAAGACACCCAGTAC.

Worth noting for this clone: Mouse gene names apply. The read halts 1 residue ahead of the CDR3 end, with the missing end drawn from the germline J gene. The rearrangement joins TRBV26 to TRBJ1-3; no definite D call. CDR1 is KGHPV, CDR2 FQNQEV, per germline (reference sequence). Trimming pared 4 bases from V and 0 bases from J, leaving 13 bases between. The length of the CDR3 is 16 residues. This CDR3 is CASSPPGSLSGNTLYF. Incomplete CDR3 DNA: TGTGCCAGCAGTCCCCCGGGTAGCCTTTCTGGAAATACGCTCTAT.

On this clone: Any gene name here is a mouse gene name. The read comes to an end 1 residue before the CDR3 does, leaving the germline J gene to fill in the end. The V and J genes are TRBV16 and TRBJ1-3; 8 nucleotides line up with TRBD1. CDR1 is SGHSA and CDR2 is FRNQAP in the germline V gene. After removal of 5 bases from V and 4 bases from J, the junction contained 1 base not matched to a gene. The CDR3 sequence is 13 residues long. CDR3 protein: CASSRDRGNTLYF. The CDR3 bases that were read are TGTGCAAGCAGCCGGGACAGGGGAAATACGCTCTAT.

On this clone: Gene names follow the mouse nomenclature. The read falls 1 residue short of the CDR3 end, and the missing part is taken from the germline J gene. This rearrangement joins TRBV26 to TRBJ1-3; tentatively, D is TRBD1 (6 bases). Germline CDR1 reads KGHPV; CDR2 reads FQNQEV (reference sequence). V was clipped by 4 bases and J by 2 bases, with 6 bases between them. This CDR3 has 13 residues. The covered CDR3 bases are TGTGCCAGCAGTCGGGGGCCTGGAAATACGCTCTAT. It codes for CASSRGPGNTLY. The whole CDR3 region reads CASSRGPGNTLYF.

Regarding this clone: The genes and germline here are from mouse. The CDR3 end lies 1 residue beyond the end of the read and is filled in from the germline J gene. The chain recombines TRBV2 with TRBJ1-4, with D possibly being TRBD1 (5 bases). The CDR3 is made up of 16 amino acids. V was cut by 1 base and J by 0 bases, with 9 bases left in between. CDR1 and CDR2 (germline): LGHNA, YSYQKL. CDR3 bases read: TGTGCCAGCAGCCAAGGACAGACCATTTCCAACGAAAGATTATTT. This sequence encodes CASSQGQTISNERLF. The complete CDR3 sequence is CASSQGQTISNERLFF. Full variable domain (rest looked up from reference TRBV2 and TRBJ1-4): DPKIIQKPKYLVAVTGSEKILICEQYLGHNAMYWYRQSAKKPLEFMFSYSYQKLMDNQTASSRFQPQSSKKNHLDLQITALKPDDSATYFCASSQGQTISNERLFFGHGTKLSVL.

A remark on this clone: One end of the junction is discordant with germline, which a read error may explain. Germline and genes here are mouse. The sequence runs out 1 residue before the end of the CDR3; the remainder is reconstructed from the germline J gene. V gene TRBV26 combines with J gene TRBJ2-3, with no clear D. The germline V gene encodes CDR1 KGHPV and CDR2 FQNQEV (reference sequence). CDR3 length: 14 amino acids. The CDR3 spells CASSPTTSAESLYF. The sequenced part of the CDR3 DNA is TGTGCCAGCAGTCCGACAACTAGTGCAGAATCGCTGTAT.

By its share, this clone is medium-sized. The gene names here belong to mouse. The sequence runs out 1 residue before the end of the CDR3; the remainder is reconstructed from the germline J gene. This chain joins TRBV1 and TRBJ1-1, with D possibly being TRBD1 (5 bases). The germline gives CDR1 NSQYPW, CDR2 LRSPGD (reference sequence). The CDR3 spans 14 residues. V was clipped by 3 bases and J by 1 base, with 9 bases between them. CDR3 DNA, as far as it was read: TGCACCTGCAGTGCCAGACAGCAAAACACAGAAGTCTTC. Translation gives CTCSARQQNTEVF. The full CDR3 protein reads CTCSARQQNTEVFF.

In the case of this clone: Each gene name is a mouse one. Coverage ceases 1 residue before the CDR3 finishes, and the germline J gene fills in the end. This chain joins TRBV23 and TRBJ1-5; the table's D call, TRBD1, has no DNA check behind it. Germline CDR1 KGHTA, CDR2 FQNQQP. The CDR3 consists of 13 residues. The CDR3: CSSRDINNQAPLF. The DNA read from the CDR3 is TGCTCCAGCAGGGACATTAACAACCAGGCTCCGCTT.

This clone was seen a handful of times. The listed genes are named as in mouse. The missing CDR3 end, 1 residue past where the read stops, is filled in from the germline J gene. The chain is built from TRBV19 and TRBJ1-3, with TRBD1 matching 11 bases. Germline V gene sequence: CDR1 FNHDT, CDR2 SITEND (reference sequence). The junction had 5 bases not matched to a gene; V was cut back by 0 bases and J by 6 bases. The CDR3 totals 16 residues. CDR3 sequence reads: CASSIAGTGGENTLYF. The DNA read from the CDR3 is TGTGCCAGCAGTATAGCCGGGACAGGGGGGGAAAATACGCTCTAT.

In regard to this clone: Mouse germline and gene names are used. The read is 1 residue too short to cover the CDR3 end, so that end is filled in from the germline J gene. V gene TRBV2 combines with J gene TRBJ2-2, with unresolved D. V was clipped by 0 bases and J by 6 bases, with 11 bases between them. Germline-derived CDR1 and CDR2 are LGHNA and YSYQKL. The CDR3 runs to 15 residues. Partial CDR3 DNA: TGTGCCAGCAGCCAAGATCCCTGGTTGGCCGGGCAGCTCTAC. Protein: CASSQDPWLAGQLY. The full CDR3 protein is CASSQDPWLAGQLYF.

With respect to this clone: Gene names follow the mouse nomenclature. CDR3 protein: CASSHPGLGGWNAETLYF. The CDR3 DNA, read in part, is TGTGCCAGCAGCCATCCGGGACTGGGGGGGTGGAATGCAGAAACGCTGTAT. The chain couples TRBV26 to TRBJ2-3; 13 nucleotides agree with TRBD2. The DNA ends 1 residue before the CDR3 does, and the rest of the CDR3 is filled in from the germline J gene. The CDR3 runs 18 residues. The ends lost 6 bases at V and 2 bases at J; junction bases unmatched: 11. The germline V gene has CDR1 KGHPV and CDR2 FQNQEV (reference sequence).

As concerns this clone: Each gene name is a mouse one. The read finishes 1 residue shy of the CDR3 end, and the germline J gene is used to complete it. The chain combines TRBV16 with TRBJ2-7; 9 nucleotides line up with TRBD1. The ends lost 0 bases at V and 3 bases at J; junction bases unmatched: 3. The CDR3 runs to 15 residues. Germline V gene lookup returns CDR1 SGHSA and CDR2 FRNQAP. The CDR3 loop is CASSLEQGAFYEQYF. The CDR3 DNA, read in part, is TGTGCAAGCAGCTTAGAACAGGGGGCTTTCTATGAACAGTAC. Using reference TRBV16 and TRBJ2-7 for the parts outside the CDR3, the full variable domain is NAGVIQTPRHKVTGKGQEATLWCEPISGHSAVFWYRQTIVQGLEFLTYFRNQAPIDDSGMPKERFSAQMPNQSHSTLKIQSTQPQDSAVYLCASSLEQGAFYEQYFGPGTRLTVL.